This T cell receptor beta chain was retrieved from a study of T cells in Graves' hyperthyroidism and ophthalmopathy. Looked up from germline, CDR1 is SGHTA and CDR2 is FQGNSA. V was clipped by 2 bases and J by 9 bases, with 8 bases between them. The CDR3 consists of 12 residues. Patients were excluded for uncontrolled infection, other autoimmune disease, pregnancy or lactation. Researchers took RNA transcripts and amplified the TCR beta CDR3 regions from them. A set of HTBI primers served as the primers for a first-round RT-PCR of the TCR CDR3. TCRdb re-called the multiplex PCR reads with MiXCR, one entry per CDR3 protein. The sample has 250,000 to 300,000 distinct CDR3 sequences, 13% seen once.

This TCR derives from a woman aged 25 to 45 with Graves' hyperthyroidism that later progressed to Graves' ophthalmopathy. Source material: blood. This chain joins TRBV7-2 and TRBJ2-4; D remains unclear. CDR3: CASSLTPAIQYF. The CDR3 DNA follows: TGTGCCAGCAGCTTAACTCCGGCCATTCAGTACTTC. Based on the CDR3 plus reference TRBV7-2 and TRBJ2-4, the full variable domain is GAGVSQSPSNKVTEKGKDVELRCDPISGHTALYWYRQSLGQGLEFLIYFQGNSAPDKSGLPSDRFSAERTGGSVSTLTIQRTQQEDSAVYLCASSLTPAIQYFGAGTRLSVL.